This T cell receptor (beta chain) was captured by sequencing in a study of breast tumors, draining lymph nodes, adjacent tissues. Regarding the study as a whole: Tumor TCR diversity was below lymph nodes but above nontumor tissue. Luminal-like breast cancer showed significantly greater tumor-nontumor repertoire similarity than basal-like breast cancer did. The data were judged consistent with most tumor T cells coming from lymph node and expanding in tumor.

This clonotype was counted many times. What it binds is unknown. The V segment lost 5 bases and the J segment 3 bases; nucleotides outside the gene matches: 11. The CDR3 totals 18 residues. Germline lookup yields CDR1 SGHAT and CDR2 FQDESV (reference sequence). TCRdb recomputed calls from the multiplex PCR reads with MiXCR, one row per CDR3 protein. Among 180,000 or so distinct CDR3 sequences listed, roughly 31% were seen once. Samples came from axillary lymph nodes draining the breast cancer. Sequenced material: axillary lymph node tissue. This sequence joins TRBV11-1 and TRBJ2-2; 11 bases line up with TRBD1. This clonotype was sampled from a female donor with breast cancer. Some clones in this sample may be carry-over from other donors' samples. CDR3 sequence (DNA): TGTGCCAGCAGCCCCCGGACAGGGGGCGACTGGGACACCGGGGAGCTGTTTTTT. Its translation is CASSPRTGGDWDTGELFF.